The sequence of this T cell receptor (beta chain) was determined in a study of T-cell reconstitution after alpha-beta-depleted transplantation in children. The germline gives CDR1 SGHRS, CDR2 YFSETQ. The CDR3 spans 16 residues. The ends were cut back, 2 bases at V and 3 bases at J, with 15 bases in the middle. Preparation of the TCRbeta library was carried out with unique molecular identifiers. TCRdb re-called the PCR reads through MiXCR, storing one row per CDR3 protein. The sample includes more than 200,000 distinct CDR3 sequences, more than 20% of them seen just once. General study findings and limits: Expanded graft clones, several hundred of them, were reportedly the source of alpha-beta T cells about two months after transplant. The high TCRbeta diversity at day 60 in some patients came from surviving recipient T cells and thymic progenitors. Most T-cell counts and diversity one year after the transplant came from T cells that were newly produced.

To note about this clonotype: What it binds is not known.

The chain couples TRBV5-1 to TRBJ2-1, with D tentatively TRBD1 (5 bases). Source: PBMCs, mostly from graft donor cells, taken 360 days after TCRalphabeta/CD19-depleted stem cell transplant. The clonotype was recovered from a female patient between 2 and 15 years old who had a stem cell transplant for congenital amegakaryocytic thrombocytopenia, so the T cells may come from the graft donor. The CDR3, as DNA: TGCGCCAGCAGCTTCGGACCATTAAGGGGCTACAATGAGCAGTTCTTC. This translates into CASSFGPLRGYNEQFF.